This passage covers 30 T cell receptor beta chains from one sample sequenced in a study of T cell repertoires in cytomegalovirus infection (dated by TCRdb to about 2019). The reads were generated on an Illumina HiSeq 1500. TCRdb took the public reads, trimmed them with fastp at Q25, ran MiXCR for clone calling and kept in-frame beta chains. Every CDR3 protein is listed once, alongside the most common genes and DNA of its rows. A total of fewer than 250,000 distinct CDR3 sequences appear in this sample, about 20% of them only once. The leading ten clones occupy about 20% of the sample. The material sequenced was CD8+ T cells from PBMCs. Receptors were obtained from a human donor in good health (CMV status not recorded). Some clones in this sample may be carry-over from other donors' samples.

The chain couples TRBV19 to TRBJ1-1; D not certain. Germline CDR1 is LNHDA and CDR2 is SQIVND (reference sequence). This CDR3 is built from 14 residues. V was trimmed by 1 base and J by 4 bases, leaving 10 bases between them. Written as DNA, the CDR3 is TGTGCCAGTAGTATAGTGGTAACAGTCACTGAAGCTTTCTTT. Residues: CASSIVVTVTEAFF. The full variable domain, its missing parts supplied by reference TRBV19 and TRBJ1-1, is DGGITQSPKYLFRKEGQNVTLSCEQNLNHDAMYWYRQDPGQGLRLIYYSQIVNDFQKGDIAEGYSVSREKKESFPLTVTSAQKNPTAFYLCASSIVVTVTEAFFGQGTRLTVV.

The chain has TRBV9 and TRBJ1-1; 8 nucleotides align to TRBD1. Germline CDR1 is SGDLS and CDR2 is YYNGEE. This CDR3 is 14 amino acids long. With 1 base clipped from V and 7 bases from J, the junction kept 6 bases outside the gene matches. The CDR3: CASSVQQGEGEAFF. CDR3 sequence (DNA): TGTGCCAGCAGCGTACAACAGGGGGAAGGTGAAGCTTTCTTT.

This chain connects TRBV28 to TRBJ2-2, with a weak D call TRBD1 (6 bases). V shed 6 bases and J shed 4 bases, with 15 bases lying between them. CDR3 length: 15 residues. Germline CDR1 and CDR2: MDHEN and SYDVKM. The CDR3 nucleotides are TGTGCCAGCAGCCAGGGGACCTTATTCACCGGGGAGCTGTTTTTT. It yields the protein CASSQGTLFTGELFF.

The CDR3 protein is CASTYRSSGANVLTF. The DNA of the CDR3 is TGTGCCAGCACCTATCGATCCTCTGGGGCCAACGTCCTGACTTTC. The V and J genes are TRBV6-2 or TRBV6-3 and TRBJ2-6; D is unresolved. V was clipped by 7 bases and J by 0 bases, with 10 bases between them. Looked up from germline, CDR1 is MNHEY and CDR2 is SVGEGT. CDR3 length equals 15 residues.

This clonotype showed up just a few times. The CDR3 loop is CASSTPWQETQYF. The CDR3 bases are TGTGCCAGCAGCACTCCATGGCAAGAGACCCAGTACTTC. The gene calls are TRBV7-9 and TRBJ2-5; no clear D gene. The CDR3 extends over 13 amino acids. The V gene's germline CDR1 is SEHNR and CDR2 FQNEAQ (reference sequence). V was trimmed by 5 bases and J by 2 bases, leaving 9 bases between them. The full variable domain, completed using reference TRBV7-9 and TRBJ2-5, is DTGVSQNPRHKITKRGQNVTFRCDPISEHNRLYWYRQTLGQGPEFLTYFQNEAQLEKSRLLSDRFSAERPKGSFSTLEIQRTEQGDSAMYLCASSTPWQETQYFGPGTRLLVL.

V usage is TRBV9 and J usage is TRBJ1-4; D is uncertain. V was clipped by 0 bases and J by 6 bases, with 12 bases between them. Germline CDR1 is SGDLS and CDR2 is YYNGEE. The CDR3 has 15 residues. CDR3 nucleotides: TGTGCCAGCAGCGTAGCCGGCACCGACGATGAAAAACTGTTTTTT. It codes for CASSVAGTDDEKLFF.

In its sample, this clonotype was seen many times. The chain links TRBV14 to TRBJ2-3; tentatively, D is TRBD2 (5 bases). There are 14 residues in the CDR3. CDR1 SGHDN and CDR2 FVKESK come from the germline V gene. V was clipped by 6 bases and J by 5 bases, with 15 bases between them. For the CDR3, the DNA is TGTGCCAGCAGTCGCCCGGGGTCTAGAGATACGCAGTATTTT. Protein: CASSRPGSRDTQYF.

The genes are TRBV7-9 and TRBJ2-7, with unresolved D. The CDR3 sequence is 13 residues long. Germline V gene lookup returns CDR1 SEHNR and CDR2 FQNEAQ (reference sequence). CDR3 region: CATRTVNSYEQYF. The CDR3 coding sequence is TGTGCAACCAGGACGGTCAATTCCTACGAGCAGTACTTC.

Notes on this clonotype: Sequence at one end of the junction differs from germline and may be a read error. The chain carries TRBV7-2 and TRBJ2-1; TRBD2 is a possible D gene (5 bases). This CDR3 comprises 17 residues. The germline gives CDR1 SGHTA, CDR2 FQGNSA. The CDR3 nucleotides read TGTGCCAACAGCTTAGGACTCAGAGTAGGGTCTGCCAATGAGCAGTTCTTC. It encodes CANSLGLRVGSANEQFF.

This clonotype was detected a few times. The J gene is TRBJ1-2, the V gene TRBV12-3 or TRBV12-4; the D is unclear. The CDR3 is made up of 13 amino acids. The V end was cut by 3 bases, the J end by 6 bases, with 11 bases between. CDR3 in amino acids: CASSLAGGNGYTF. The CDR3 coding sequence is TGTGCCAGCAGTTTGGCAGGAGGAAATGGCTACACCTTC.

The V and J genes are TRBV4-1 and TRBJ2-7; maybe TRBD2 (7 bases). The CDR3 length is 15 residues. Germline V gene sequence: CDR1 MGHRA, CDR2 YSYEKL. The germline V and J ends were trimmed by 1 base and 2 bases, with 12 bases remaining between them. CDR3 protein: CASSQVGGQTYEQYF. The CDR3 nucleotides read TGCGCCAGCAGCCAAGTCGGGGGGCAGACCTACGAGCAGTACTTC.

This clonotype was seen a handful of times. The chain's CDR3 is CASSYPGDYTF. The CDR3 nucleotides are TGTGCCAGCAGCTACCCAGGGGACTACACCTTC. V and J are TRBV7-9 and TRBJ1-2, with D perhaps TRBD1 (6 bases). CDR3 length: 11 residues. Trimming pared 4 bases from V and 10 bases from J, leaving 10 bases between. CDR1 and CDR2 from the germline V gene are SEHNR and FQNEAQ (reference sequence). Full variable domain (outside the CDR3, taken from reference TRBV7-9 and TRBJ1-2): DTGVSQNPRHKITKRGQNVTFRCDPISEHNRLYWYRQTLGQGPEFLTYFQNEAQLEKSRLLSDRFSAERPKGSFSTLEIQRTEQGDSAMYLCASSYPGDYTFGSGTRLTVV.

This clonotype turned up a few times. The V gene is TRBV19, the J gene TRBJ1-2; D not certain. Germline V CDR1 and CDR2: LNHDA, SQIVND (reference sequence). CDR3 length: 12 amino acids. V lost 3 bases, J lost 4 bases, and 6 bases lay in between. The CDR3 is CASSIHTYGYTF. CDR3 DNA: TGTGCCAGTAGTATCCACACCTATGGCTACACCTTC. The full variable domain, rest sourced from reference TRBV19 and TRBJ1-2, is DGGITQSPKYLFRKEGQNVTLSCEQNLNHDAMYWYRQDPGQGLRLIYYSQIVNDFQKGDIAEGYSVSREKKESFPLTVTSAQKNPTAFYLCASSIHTYGYTFGSGTRLTVV.

This clonotype has only a few counts. The V call is TRBV28, the J call TRBJ2-3; perhaps D is TRBD1 or TRBD2 (6 bases each). This CDR3 has 14 amino acids. In germline, CDR1 is MDHEN, CDR2 SYDVKM. Trimming cost V 3 bases and J 4 bases, with 11 bases left between them. CDR3 nucleotides: TGTGCCAGCAGTTTCTTCGGGGGCGCAGATACGCAGTATTTT. Protein sequence: CASSFFGGADTQYF.

This clonotype was counted only a few times. This chain connects TRBV28 to TRBJ2-2; either TRBD1 or TRBD2 may fit D (6 bases each). Germline V CDR1 and CDR2: MDHEN, SYDVKM. CDR3 size: 16 residues. The V end lost 6 bases, the J end lost 4 bases, and 18 bases lay between the germline ends. The CDR3: CASRPAKGGGTGELFF. Written as DNA, the CDR3 is TGTGCCAGCAGGCCGGCCAAAGGGGGAGGCACCGGGGAGCTGTTTTTT.

This clonotype has at least ten counts. The chain recombines TRBV7-9 with TRBJ1-4, with 10 bases identical to TRBD1. Per germline, CDR1 SEHNR and CDR2 FQNEAQ (reference sequence). After removal of 5 bases from V and 5 bases from J, the junction contained 8 bases not matched to a gene. The CDR3 spans 16 residues. The CDR3 nucleotides read TGTGCCAGCAGCCTCCTAGGACAGGGGGTAAATGAAAAACTGTTTTTT. As protein: CASSLLGQGVNEKLFF.

This chain uses TRBV6-8 with TRBJ1-5; D is unclear. The CDR3 runs to 17 residues. The germline V gene encodes CDR1 MNHGY and CDR2 SAAAGT. Trimming took 2 bases from V and 0 from J, leaving 14 bases between them. The CDR3 nucleotides read TGTGCCAGCAGTTACACGGATCGGCAGTATAGCAATCAGCCCCAGCATTTT. Its protein is CASSYTDRQYSNQPQHF.

The V and J genes are TRBV6-6 and TRBJ2-5; 14 positions match TRBD2. The CDR3 spans 17 residues. Germline V gene lookup returns CDR1 MNHNY and CDR2 SVGAGI (reference sequence). V lost 4 bases to trimming and J lost 1 base; unmatched junction nucleotides: 5. The DNA of the CDR3 is TGTGCCAGCAGTTTGGGACTAGCGGGGGACACCCAAGAGACCCAGTACTTC. It codes for CASSLGLAGDTQETQYF.

In this sample, this clonotype turned up a few times. The gene calls are TRBV7-3 and TRBJ2-3; D gene ambiguous. Trimming took 4 bases from V and 2 from J, leaving 16 bases between them. The CDR3 has 16 amino acids. Per the germline V gene, CDR1 is SGHTA and CDR2 is FQGTGA. In DNA form, the CDR3 reads TGTGCCAGCAGCTCCGTCTGGGGTTCTCACACAGATACGCAGTATTTT. As protein: CASSSVWGSHTDTQYF.

This clonotype was seen a few times. This chain links TRBV20-1 with TRBJ2-4, with D uncertain. V was shortened by 4 bases and J by 9 bases, with 7 bases between the two germline ends. The CDR3 is 10 amino acids. Germline lookup yields CDR1 DFQATT and CDR2 SNEGSKA (reference sequence). The CDR3, as DNA: TGCAGTGCTAAGTTGGGCATTCAGTACTTC. This codes for CSAKLGIQYF.

This clonotype was seen ten or more times. The gene calls are TRBV7-6 and TRBJ2-7; 14 bases line up with TRBD2. The CDR3 is 18 residues long. Per the germline V gene, CDR1 is SGHVS and CDR2 is FNYEAQ. V was clipped by 5 bases and J by 0 bases; unmatched bases: 9. CDR3 in DNA: TGTGCCAGCAGCCATCCTCGACTAGCGGGGGGGAGCTCCTACGAGCAGTACTTC. This translates into CASSHPRLAGGSSYEQYF.

This clonotype came up a few times. V is TRBV5-6 and J is TRBJ2-7, with D maybe TRBD1 (5 bases). Germline assignment: CDR1 SGHDT and CDR2 YYEEEE. Trimming removed 5 bases at V and 3 bases at J, with 12 bases between. The CDR3 is made up of 13 amino acids. In nucleotides, the CDR3 is TGTGCCAGCAGTCTGAGACAGCACTACGAGCAGTACTTC. The encoded protein is CASSLRQHYEQYF.

This chain links TRBV19 with TRBJ1-5; D is possibly TRBD1 (5 bases). With 1 base removed from V and 6 bases from J, the gap between germline ends came to 10 bases. The CDR3 spans 14 residues. The germline gives CDR1 LNHDA, CDR2 SQIVND (reference sequence). The CDR3 sequence is CASSIGRDAQPQHF. The CDR3 bases are TGTGCCAGTAGTATAGGTAGGGACGCTCAGCCCCAGCATTTT.

This clonotype came up a few times. The J gene is TRBJ1-1, the V gene TRBV2; TRBD1 might be the D (5 bases). From germline, CDR1 is SNHLY and CDR2 FYNNEI. Trimming cost V 3 bases and J 3 bases, with 11 bases left between them. This CDR3 is built from 14 residues. DNA of the CDR3: TGTGCCAGCAGTGATTATCAGGGCGACACTGAAGCTTTCTTT. This encodes CASSDYQGDTEAFF.

The chain joins TRBV29-1 to TRBJ2-7, with 7 positions matching TRBD1. Germline V gives CDR1 SQVTM, CDR2 ANQGSEA. The J segment lost 3 bases and the V segment lost 0 bases, leaving 5 bases of the junction unmatched. This CDR3 is built from 14 residues. DNA for the CDR3: TGCAGCGTTGAAGATGGGGACAGTTACTACGAGCAGTACTTC. As protein: CSVEDGDSYYEQYF.

This clonotype was detected ten times or more. The chain carries TRBV25-1 and TRBJ1-4, with 8 nucleotides matching TRBD1. J gave up 7 bases and V 5 bases, and 6 bases lay outside the gene matches. Germline V gene sequence: CDR1 MGHDK, CDR2 SYGVNS. CDR3 size: 14 residues. CDR3 nucleotide sequence: TGTGCCAGCAGTCCCGGACAGGGTGGTGAAAAACTGTTTTTT. As protein: CASSPGQGGEKLFF.

This rearrangement joins TRBV29-1 to TRBJ1-2, with D unclear. This CDR3 contains 14 residues. Germline CDR1 reads SQVTM; CDR2 reads ANQGSEA. V lost 6 bases and J lost 0, with 14 bases in between. DNA of the CDR3: TGCAGCGTATCGACCGGAACCCCTAACTATGGCTACACCTTC. Translating it yields CSVSTGTPNYGYTF.

V usage is TRBV6-5 and J usage is TRBJ1-1; possibly TRBD1 for D (5 bases). Germline CDR1 reads MNHEY; CDR2 reads SVGAGI. The CDR3 extends over 15 amino acids. V was cut by 3 bases and J by 5 bases, with 16 bases left in between. CDR3 in amino acids: CASSYEEGDRTEAFF. The CDR3 nucleotides read TGTGCCAGCAGTTATGAGGAAGGGGATCGTACTGAAGCTTTCTTT.

This clonotype has just a few counts. The chain carries TRBV20-1 and TRBJ2-3, with 8 positions matching TRBD2. Germline V gene sequence: CDR1 DFQATT, CDR2 SNEGSKA (reference sequence). The junction had 11 bases not matched to a gene; V was cut back by 0 bases and J by 3 bases. The CDR3 is 17 amino acids. CDR3 region: CSARDLGLVPQTDTQYF. The DNA of the CDR3 is TGCAGTGCTAGAGATCTGGGACTAGTTCCCCAAACAGATACGCAGTATTTT.

The chain is built from TRBV20-1 and TRBJ2-3; D not certain. Germline loops: CDR1 DFQATT, CDR2 SNEGSKA (reference sequence). The CDR3 is made up of 16 amino acids. V was clipped by 2 bases and J by 2 bases, with 17 bases between them. The CDR3: CSARSPTYEYTDTQYF. The CDR3 nucleotides are TGCAGTGCTAGATCCCCCACCTACGAGTACACAGATACGCAGTATTTT.